This record covers a single T cell receptor beta chain. The data were taken from a study of blood T cell repertoires in COVID-19. Overall study: PBMCs, B-cell-depleted T cells, or T cells provided the cDNA or gDNA that made up the material.

This study enrolled people aged about 18 to 95 from about two dozen US geographic areas. Allocation to cohorts depended on clinical history reported by the participants. The CDR3 consists of 11 residues. Germline V gene sequence: CDR1 SEHNR, CDR2 FQNEAQ (reference sequence). The V end was cut by 2 bases, the J end by 5 bases, with 4 bases between. Per the original methods: Estimation of nucleated cell counts relied on the amplification of reference gene primers. The repertoire was sequenced with immunoSEQ multiplex PCR; TCRdb's copy has only in-frame clones and lacks some. The V and J calls and clone size are taken from that table; D and trimming were inferred from the DNA. The sample has about 300,000 clones; approximately 90% are singletons.

What was sequenced was PBMCs or T cells enriched from blood (not recorded which). This sequence was found in a woman aged 18 to 35 who had recovered from COVID-19. The chain employs TRBV7-9 and TRBJ2-7, with no clear D. This chain's CDR3 is CASSLSNEQYF. For the CDR3, the DNA is TGTGCCAGCAGCTTATCCAACGAGCAGTACTTC. The entire variable domain, with the rest obtained from reference TRBV7-9 and TRBJ2-7, is as follows: DTGVSQNPRHKITKRGQNVTFRCDPISEHNRLYWYRQTLGQGPEFLTYFQNEAQLEKSRLLSDRFSAERPKGSFSTLEIQRTEQGDSAMYLCASSLSNEQYFGPGTRLTVT.